These T cell receptor beta chains were read from a single sample in a study of blood T cells in healthy people across ages. One entry per CDR3 protein, called by TCRdb with MiXCR from the 5' RACE reads. The sample shows about 940,000 distinct CDR3 sequences, about 44% of them seen only once. The sample was blood. The receptors come from a man aged 30 to 39 in good health. Both conserved end residues are part of each CDR3. The order of the fields is clone size, J gene, D gene, V gene, CDR3 protein, CDR3 DNA. The D gene is left open where the match is weak. Clone size is given for some rows only: seen once, a few or many times, or a class if the clone is expanded.

abundance: few; j_gene: TRBJ2-3; d_gene: .; v_gene: TRBV6-1; CDR3aa: CASSEGSFLTDTQYF; CDR3nt: TGTGCCAGCAGTGAAGGGTCCTTTCTCACAGATACGCAGTATTTT
abundance: few; j_gene: TRBJ2-3; d_gene: .; v_gene: TRBV7-2; CDR3aa: CASSLDPTDTQYF; CDR3nt: TGTGCCAGCAGCTTAGATCCCACAGATACGCAGTATTTT
abundance: .; j_gene: TRBJ1-6; d_gene: TRBD1; v_gene: TRBV15; CDR3aa: CATATGGETNSPLHF; CDR3nt: TGTGCCACCGCCACAGGGGGCGAGACGAATTCACCCCTCCACTTT
abundance: few; j_gene: TRBJ2-2; d_gene: .; v_gene: TRBV5-1; CDR3aa: CASSPQRMGTTGELFF; CDR3nt: TGCGCCAGCAGCCCCCAGAGAATGGGGACTACCGGGGAGCTGTTTTTT
abundance: few; j_gene: TRBJ1-1; d_gene: TRBD1; v_gene: TRBV27; CDR3aa: CASSVSDRVEAFF; CDR3nt: TGTGCCAGCAGTGTATCCGACAGGGTTGAAGCTTTCTTT
abundance: many; j_gene: TRBJ2-7; d_gene: .; v_gene: TRBV5-1; CDR3aa: CASSLQGEQYF; CDR3nt: TGTGCCAGCAGCCTACAGGGCGAGCAGTACTTC
abundance: few; j_gene: TRBJ2-2; d_gene: .; v_gene: TRBV9; CDR3aa: CASSARTVTGELFF; CDR3nt: TGTGCCAGCAGCGCACGGACTGTCACCGGGGAGCTGTTTTTT
abundance: .; j_gene: TRBJ2-7; d_gene: TRBD1; v_gene: TRBV2; CDR3aa: CASKEKTGGSSYEQYF; CDR3nt: TGTGCCAGCAAAGAAAAAACAGGGGGAAGCTCCTACGAGCAGTACTTC
abundance: few; j_gene: TRBJ1-1; d_gene: .; v_gene: TRBV27; CDR3aa: CASSPGRPEAFF; CDR3nt: TGTGCCAGCAGTCCCGGACGCCCTGAAGCTTTCTTT
abundance: .; j_gene: TRBJ2-7; d_gene: .; v_gene: TRBV6-1; CDR3aa: CASSKGRGKDYEQYF; CDR3nt: TGTGCCAGCAGTAAGGGTCGGGGAAAGGACTACGAGCAGTACTTC
abundance: .; j_gene: TRBJ2-5; d_gene: .; v_gene: TRBV9; CDR3aa: CASSVGWRDYQETQYF; CDR3nt: TGTGCCAGCAGCGTAGGCTGGCGGGATTACCAAGAGACCCAGTACTTC
abundance: many; j_gene: TRBJ2-5; d_gene: TRBD1; v_gene: TRBV6-2/TRBV6-3; CDR3aa: CASSSGQFLGETQYF; CDR3nt: TGTGCCAGCAGTTCGGGACAGTTTTTAGGAGAGACCCAGTACTTC
abundance: .; j_gene: TRBJ1-1; d_gene: .; v_gene: TRBV18; CDR3aa: CASSSNRDGIEAFF; CDR3nt: TGTGCCAGCTCATCTAACCGGGACGGTATAGAAGCTTTCTTT
abundance: .; j_gene: TRBJ1-1; d_gene: .; v_gene: TRBV27; CDR3aa: CASSPIAGNTEAFF; CDR3nt: TGTGCCAGCAGTCCCATCGCAGGCAACACTGAAGCTTTCTTT
abundance: .; j_gene: TRBJ2-1; d_gene: .; v_gene: TRBV5-1; CDR3aa: CATPGDKGFNEQFF; CDR3nt: TGCGCCACCCCCGGGGATAAAGGGTTTAATGAGCAGTTCTTC
abundance: .; j_gene: TRBJ2-1; d_gene: .; v_gene: TRBV5-4; CDR3aa: CASSLPGYYNEQFF; CDR3nt: TGTGCCAGCAGCTTACCAGGGTACTACAATGAGCAGTTCTTC
abundance: .; j_gene: TRBJ2-5; d_gene: .; v_gene: TRBV6-1; CDR3aa: CASSESWGSETQYF; CDR3nt: TGTGCCAGCAGTGAATCGTGGGGTTCTGAGACCCAGTACTTC
abundance: .; j_gene: TRBJ1-2; d_gene: .; v_gene: TRBV3-1; CDR3aa: CASSLPSGDGYTF; CDR3nt: TGTGCCAGCAGCCTGCCCTCCGGAGATGGCTACACCTTC
abundance: .; j_gene: TRBJ1-1; d_gene: TRBD1; v_gene: TRBV30; CDR3aa: CAWSQTGDTEAFF; CDR3nt: TGTGCCTGGAGCCAGACAGGGGACACTGAAGCTTTCTTT
abundance: few; j_gene: TRBJ2-5; d_gene: TRBD2; v_gene: TRBV4-2; CDR3aa: CASSQVSQGGRETQYF; CDR3nt: TGTGCCAGCAGCCAAGTATCCCAGGGAGGGAGAGAGACCCAGTACTTC
abundance: .; j_gene: TRBJ1-1; d_gene: .; v_gene: TRBV6-1; CDR3aa: CASSIQDTNTEAFF; CDR3nt: TGTGCCAGCAGCATACAGGACACGAACACTGAAGCTTTCTTT
abundance: .; j_gene: TRBJ2-7; d_gene: .; v_gene: TRBV7-2; CDR3aa: CASSLGPRGQPTAYEQYF; CDR3nt: TGTGCCAGCAGCTTGGGTCCCCGGGGCCAACCTACCGCCTACGAGCAGTACTTC
abundance: .; j_gene: TRBJ2-1; d_gene: .; v_gene: TRBV3-1; CDR3aa: CASSLLSSYNGQFF; CDR3nt: TGTGCCAGCAGCCTTCTGAGCTCCTACAATGGGCAGTTCTTC
abundance: .; j_gene: TRBJ1-2; d_gene: TRBD1; v_gene: TRBV5-6; CDR3aa: CASSSSGQSNYGYTF; CDR3nt: TGTGCCAGCAGCAGCTCGGGACAGTCTAACTATGGCTACACCTTC
abundance: .; j_gene: TRBJ2-7; d_gene: .; v_gene: TRBV9; CDR3aa: CASSIQPGTVNEQYF; CDR3nt: TGTGCCAGCAGCATCCAACCGGGGACGGTGAACGAGCAGTACTTC
abundance: few; j_gene: TRBJ2-5; d_gene: TRBD2; v_gene: TRBV4-3; CDR3aa: CASSRREGETQYF; CDR3nt: TGCGCCAGCAGCCGGCGGGAGGGAGAGACCCAGTACTTC
abundance: few; j_gene: TRBJ2-6; d_gene: .; v_gene: TRBV6-6; CDR3aa: CATHQLTAYSGANVLTF; CDR3nt: TGTGCCACCCACCAATTGACAGCTTACTCTGGGGCCAACGTCCTGACTTTC
abundance: few; j_gene: TRBJ2-3; d_gene: .; v_gene: TRBV4-2; CDR3aa: CASSQVLRTDTQYF; CDR3nt: TGTGCCAGCAGCCAAGTACTACGCACAGATACGCAGTATTTT
abundance: few; j_gene: TRBJ2-7; d_gene: .; v_gene: TRBV3-1; CDR3aa: CASSQDPSVGEQYF; CDR3nt: TGTGCCAGCAGCCAAGACCCCAGCGTAGGGGAGCAGTACTTC
abundance: .; j_gene: TRBJ1-5; d_gene: TRBD1; v_gene: TRBV18; CDR3aa: CASSPGTGRGQPQHF; CDR3nt: TGTGCCAGCTCGCCGGGGACAGGGCGCGGTCAGCCCCAGCATTTT
abundance: .; j_gene: TRBJ2-7; d_gene: TRBD1; v_gene: TRBV9; CDR3aa: CASSVATGGYEQYF; CDR3nt: TGTGCCAGCAGCGTAGCTACAGGGGGCTACGAGCAGTACTTC
abundance: .; j_gene: TRBJ2-7; d_gene: .; v_gene: TRBV6-5; CDR3aa: CASSRGPSMGNEQYF; CDR3nt: TGTGCCAGCAGTCGGGGCCCCAGCATGGGGAATGAGCAGTACTTC
abundance: .; j_gene: TRBJ2-2; d_gene: .; v_gene: TRBV2; CDR3aa: CASSEGSGELFF; CDR3nt: TGTGCCAGCAGTGAGGGCTCCGGGGAGCTGTTTTTT
abundance: .; j_gene: TRBJ2-7; d_gene: .; v_gene: TRBV5-1; CDR3aa: CASSVEQSYEQYF; CDR3nt: TGCGCCAGCAGCGTGGAACAGTCCTACGAGCAGTACTTC
abundance: .; j_gene: TRBJ2-5; d_gene: TRBD1; v_gene: TRBV27; CDR3aa: CASSWDSTETQYF; CDR3nt: TGTGCCAGCAGTTGGGACAGTACGGAGACCCAGTACTTC
abundance: .; j_gene: TRBJ2-7; d_gene: TRBD2; v_gene: TRBV27; CDR3aa: CASSHSGPNYEQYF; CDR3nt: TGTGCCAGCAGTCATAGCGGGCCGAACTACGAGCAGTACTTC
abundance: many; j_gene: TRBJ2-3; d_gene: .; v_gene: TRBV5-4; CDR3aa: CASSLGGEADTQYF; CDR3nt: TGTGCCAGCAGCTTGGGGGGGGAGGCAGATACGCAGTATTTT
abundance: .; j_gene: TRBJ1-2; d_gene: .; v_gene: TRBV2; CDR3aa: CASRGRGLGYTF; CDR3nt: TGTGCCAGCAGGGGCAGGGGTTTAGGCTACACCTTC
abundance: .; j_gene: TRBJ1-1; d_gene: .; v_gene: TRBV5-1; CDR3aa: CASRARRILSMNTEAFF; CDR3nt: TGCGCCAGCAGGGCTCGGAGGATCTTAAGCATGAACACTGAAGCTTTCTTT
abundance: .; j_gene: TRBJ1-5; d_gene: .; v_gene: TRBV3-1; CDR3aa: CASSQGGGAHSNQPQHF; CDR3nt: TGTGCCAGCAGCCAAGGAGGGGGGGCGCACAGCAATCAGCCCCAGCATTTT
abundance: many; j_gene: TRBJ2-5; d_gene: TRBD2; v_gene: TRBV4-1; CDR3aa: CASSRQLAGGLETQYF; CDR3nt: TGCGCCAGCAGCCGCCAACTAGCGGGGGGGCTGGAGACCCAGTACTTC
abundance: once; j_gene: TRBJ1-1; d_gene: .; v_gene: TRBV7-2; CDR3aa: CASSLYRDTEAFF; CDR3nt: TGTGCCAGCAGCCTCTATCGTGACACTGAAGCTTTCTTT
abundance: .; j_gene: TRBJ2-3; d_gene: .; v_gene: TRBV20-1; CDR3aa: CSASHSGQNTDTQYF; CDR3nt: TGCAGTGCTAGCCACTCGGGGCAGAACACAGATACGCAGTATTTT
abundance: .; j_gene: TRBJ1-4; d_gene: .; v_gene: TRBV20-1; CDR3aa: CSASRGGTTNEKLFF; CDR3nt: TGCAGTGCTAGTCGAGGGGGAACAACTAATGAAAAACTGTTTTTT
abundance: .; j_gene: TRBJ1-2; d_gene: .; v_gene: TRBV20-1; CDR3aa: CSARDPNGGLPYGYTF; CDR3nt: TGCAGTGCTAGAGATCCGAACGGGGGCCTACCCTATGGCTACACCTTC
abundance: .; j_gene: TRBJ1-1; d_gene: .; v_gene: TRBV6-1; CDR3aa: CASNQPGRVTEAFF; CDR3nt: TGTGCCAGCAATCAACCTGGGCGCGTTACTGAAGCTTTCTTT
abundance: few; j_gene: TRBJ2-7; d_gene: .; v_gene: TRBV11-3; CDR3aa: CASSLRSLGDYEQYF; CDR3nt: TGTGCCAGCAGCTTAAGGTCGCTTGGGGACTACGAGCAGTACTTC